This entry concerns a single TCR beta chain. Its antigen remains unidentified. TCR beta VDJ and CDR3 profiles were obtained from a genomic DNA template. TCRdb reprocessed the reads with MiXCR, giving one entry per CDR3 protein. The sample lists hundreds of thousands of distinct CDR3 sequences, about three fifths occurring once. This CDR3 contains 16 residues. Germline CDR1 and CDR2: DFQATT and SNEGSKA (reference sequence). V shed 1 base, J shed 7 bases, and the junction held 12 bases outside the gene matches. This sample stems from a study of CD8+CD57+ T cells in acquired aplastic anemia. Whole-study results and caveats: Patients versus controls showed no significant CD8+ Simpson's diversity difference. Comparison of patients with controls identified nearly 30 shared CD8+ CDR3 sequences.

Patients chosen for sequencing had shown CD8+CD57+ cell expansion by flow cytometry. Sequencing was performed on sorted CD4+, CD8+, or CD8+CD57+ T cells (not recorded which) from PBMCs. The chain joins TRBV20-1 to TRBJ2-1, with 8 positions matching TRBD2. The sequence derives from a human donor with aplastic anemia. The CDR3 DNA follows: TGCAGTGCTAGAGGGACGGAGGGACTAGTGGCGAATGAGCAGTTCTTC. Its translation: CSARGTEGLVANEQFF.